This entry lists 26 T cell receptor beta chains sequenced from one sample in a study of blood T cell repertoires in COVID-19. The table came from immunoSEQ multiplex PCR; TCRdb's copy has only in-frame clones and leaves some out. This repertoire shows approximately 250,000 clones, approximately 90% found once; its top ten account for less than 3.5%. Sequencing was carried out using PBMCs or T cells enriched from blood (not recorded which). These receptors originate from a man aged 40-55 years who had been exposed to COVID-19.

This rearrangement joins TRBV4-1 to TRBJ2-3; TRBD1 matches at 9 bases. This CDR3 contains 15 residues. Germline assignment: CDR1 MGHRA and CDR2 YSYEKL. After removal of 3 bases from V and 1 base from J, the junction contained 2 bases not matched to a gene. This CDR3 is CASSQRTGGTDTQYF. DNA of the CDR3: TGCGCCAGCAGCCAGCGGACAGGGGGCACAGATACGCAGTATTTT.

This chain uses TRBV5-5 with TRBJ1-4; 10 positions agree with TRBD1. Germline CDR1 SGHKS, CDR2 YYEKEE (reference sequence). V trimming: 4 bases; J trimming: 8 bases; junction bases outside the gene matches: 8. The CDR3 length is 15 residues. The CDR3 here is CASSGSWDRGEKLFF. CDR3 nucleotides: TGTGCCAGCAGCGGTTCCTGGGACAGGGGCGAAAAACTGTTTTTT.

The chain links TRBV7-9 to TRBJ1-4; the match to TRBD1 covers 8 bases. J lost 5 bases, V lost 6 bases, and 5 bases had no gene match. Germline CDR1 SEHNR, CDR2 FQNEAQ (reference sequence). The CDR3 spans 14 residues. CDR3 sequence (DNA): TGTGCCAGCAGGGAAACAGGGGGAAATGAAAAACTGTTTTTT. This encodes CASRETGGNEKLFF.

The V gene is TRBV5-4, the J gene TRBJ1-3; 7 bases match TRBD1. With 4 bases clipped from V and 0 bases from J, the junction kept 7 bases outside the gene matches. The germline V gene encodes CDR1 SGHNT and CDR2 YYREEE (reference sequence). The CDR3 consists of 16 residues. CDR3 in DNA: TGTGCCAGCAGCGCCGGACAGGCGAGCTCTGGAAACACCATATATTTT. As protein: CASSAGQASSGNTIYF.

The genes are TRBV11-3 and TRBJ2-3; 12 positions match TRBD2. The J segment lost 3 bases and the V segment lost 1 base, leaving 11 bases of the junction unmatched. Germline V lookup: CDR1 SGHNT, CDR2 YENEEA. The CDR3 loop spans 19 amino acids. The CDR3 sequence: CASSLVFLAGGAITDTQYF. CDR3 nucleotide sequence: TGTGCCAGCAGCTTAGTTTTTCTAGCGGGAGGGGCGATTACAGATACGCAGTATTTT.

With respect to this clone: Additional DNA sequences in this sample encode the identical CDR3. The chain uses TRBV7-3 and TRBJ1-1; the D gene is possibly TRBD1 (6 bases). CDR1 and CDR2 from the germline V gene are SGHTA and FQGTGA. This CDR3 region has 14 residues. Between the trimmed V and J ends, which lost 5 bases and 1 base, there was a span of 11 bases. The CDR3 reads CASSLTTGNTEAFF. CDR3 DNA sequence: TGTGCCAGCAGCCTCACGACAGGGAACACTGAAGCTTTCTTT. Complete variable domain (other parts from reference TRBV7-3 and TRBJ1-1): GAGVSQTPSNKVTEKGKYVELRCDPISGHTALYWYRQSLGQGPEFLIYFQGTGAADDSGLPNDRFFAVRPEGSVSTLKIQRTERGDSAVYLCASSLTTGNTEAFFGQGTRLTVV.

The chain is built from TRBV5-1 and TRBJ1-1; D might be TRBD1 (5 bases). The length of the CDR3 is 14 residues. Trimming took 3 bases from V and 1 from J, leaving 10 bases between them. CDR1 is SGHRS, CDR2 YFSETQ, per germline. The CDR3 region is CASSYQGSNTEAFF. CDR3 coding DNA: TGCGCCAGCAGCTATCAGGGTTCGAACACTGAAGCTTTCTTT.

The chain recombines TRBV28 with TRBJ2-2, with D perhaps TRBD2 (5 bases). The CDR3 runs 17 residues. Deletions cut 1 base from V and 3 bases from J, with 15 bases between. The V gene's germline CDR1 is MDHEN and CDR2 SYDVKM. In nucleotides, the CDR3 is TGTGCCAGCAGTTTATTATTGGGGAGTACTGACACCGGGGAGCTGTTTTTT. Amino acids: CASSLLLGSTDTGELFF.

J is TRBJ2-3 and V is TRBV30; D is possibly TRBD2 (5 bases). Trimming pared 3 bases from V and 5 bases from J, leaving 12 bases between. CDR3 length equals 13 residues. The germline gives CDR1 GTSNPN, CDR2 SVGIG (reference sequence). CDR3 residues: CAWSSFTRDTQYF. The CDR3 DNA is TGTGCCTGGAGCTCTTTTACTAGAGATACGCAGTATTTT. The full variable domain, in which reference TRBV30 and TRBJ2-3 provide the parts outside the CDR3, is SQTIHQWPATLVQPVGSPLSLECTVEGTSNPNLYWYRQAAGRGLQLLFYSVGIGQISSEVPQNLSASRPQDRQFILSSKKLLLSDSGFYLCAWSSFTRDTQYFGPGTRLTVL.

This clone is a singleton in its sample. The V gene is TRBV15, the J gene TRBJ2-5; 9 bases fit TRBD1. Germline V CDR1 and CDR2: LNHNV, YYDKDF (reference sequence). The CDR3 sequence is 16 residues long. Losses at the gene ends were 0 bases for V and 2 bases for J; bases not matched to a gene: 4. The CDR3 loop is CATSRDGTGTQETQYF. CDR3 DNA sequence: TGTGCCACCAGCAGAGACGGGACAGGGACTCAAGAGACCCAGTACTTC. The full variable domain, with the rest looked up from reference TRBV15 and TRBJ2-5, is DAMVIQNPRYQVTQFGKPVTLSCSQTLNHNVMYWYQQKSSQAPKLLFHYYDKDFNNEADTPDNFQSRRPNTSFCFLDIRSPGLGDTAMYLCATSRDGTGTQETQYFGPGTRLLVL.

The V call is TRBV24-1, the J call TRBJ2-4, with TRBD1 matching over 7 bases. CDR3 length equals 16 residues. The V and J ends lost 2 bases and 0 bases, in that order; junction bases with no gene match: 3. The V gene's germline CDR1 is KGHDR and CDR2 SFDVKD. The CDR3 DNA reads TGTGCCACCAGTGATTCAGGGGGAATAGCCAAAAACATTCAGTACTTC. Amino acids: CATSDSGGIAKNIQYF.

The rearrangement links TRBV25-1 to TRBJ2-4; tentative D call: TRBD2 (5 bases). The CDR3 consists of 16 residues. CDR1 is MGHDK and CDR2 is SYGVNS in the germline V gene. V was pared by 3 bases and J by 0 bases, with 12 bases between. This CDR3 reads CASSDTLRGAKNIQYF. CDR3 nucleotides: TGTGCCAGCAGTGACACCCTCCGGGGAGCCAAAAACATTCAGTACTTC.

The chain employs TRBV6-2 or TRBV6-3 and TRBJ1-1, with D perhaps matching TRBD1 (6 bases). The V gene's germline CDR1 is MNHEY and CDR2 SVGEGT. V was trimmed by 5 bases and J by 7 bases, leaving 20 bases between them. This CDR3 comprises 15 residues. CDR3 coding DNA: TGTGCCAGCAGTAGATCCCCGGACAGTACCCTTGAAGCTTTCTTT. It encodes CASSRSPDSTLEAFF.

This clone was recorded once. This chain joins TRBV19 and TRBJ2-7, with no clear D. Trimming took 3 bases from V and 1 from J, leaving 19 bases between them. Per the germline V gene, CDR1 is LNHDA and CDR2 is SQIVND (reference sequence). This CDR3 region has 17 residues. The CDR3 DNA sequence: TGTGCCAGTAGTATGACTTCTCTCGCCCTTGGGTCCTACGAGCAGTACTTC. This codes for CASSMTSLALGSYEQYF.

The gene calls are TRBV30 and TRBJ1-1; D perhaps matches TRBD1 (5 bases). This CDR3 is 15 amino acids long. Looked up from germline, CDR1 is GTSNPN and CDR2 is SVGIG (reference sequence). The ends were cut back, 4 bases at V and 0 bases at J, with 15 bases in the middle. The DNA of the CDR3 is TGTGCCTGGAAAGGCAGGGAAAGGGTGAACACTGAAGCTTTCTTT. Amino acid sequence: CAWKGRERVNTEAFF.

This clone was counted once. The CDR3 nucleotides read TGCAGCGCGGGAGACAGGGGTTCAACTAATGAAAAACTGTTTTTT. Its translation: CSAGDRGSTNEKLFF. J is TRBJ1-4 and V is TRBV29-1; TRBD1 aligns across 8 bases. Germline values: CDR1 SQVTM, CDR2 ANQGSEA. J gave up 0 bases and V 7 bases, and 7 bases lay outside the gene matches. The CDR3 is 15 amino acids.

The chain employs TRBV5-5 and TRBJ1-1, with D perhaps TRBD1 (5 bases). There are 14 residues in the CDR3. Germline loops: CDR1 SGHKS, CDR2 YYEKEE (reference sequence). V lost 0 bases to trimming and J lost 3 bases, with 9 bases between them. The CDR3, as DNA: TGTGCCAGCAGCTTGGGGGACTGGGACACTGAAGCTTTCTTT. This gives the protein CASSLGDWDTEAFF.

In this sample, this clone turned up once. This chain connects TRBV30 to TRBJ2-1; 13 bases line up with TRBD2. The CDR3 runs to 20 residues. Looked up from germline, CDR1 is GTSNPN and CDR2 is SVGIG (reference sequence). V was pared by 6 bases and J by 0 bases, with 17 bases of the junction left unmatched. The CDR3 loop reads CACQKSGLAGFGYSYNEQFF. In nucleotides, the CDR3 is TGTGCCTGCCAAAAATCGGGACTAGCGGGATTTGGTTACTCCTACAATGAGCAGTTCTTC.

J is TRBJ2-3 and V is TRBV28, with 11 positions matching TRBD2. Germline-derived CDR1 and CDR2 are MDHEN and SYDVKM. The CDR3 covers 18 residues. The V and J ends lost 4 bases and 0 bases, in that order; junction bases with no gene match: 9. As DNA, the CDR3 is TGTGCCAGCAGTTCCTCGGGACTAGCGGTCCCTAGCACAGATACGCAGTATTTT. This sequence encodes CASSSSGLAVPSTDTQYF. Using reference TRBV28 and TRBJ2-3 for the parts outside the CDR3, the full variable domain is DVKVTQSSRYLVKRTGEKVFLECVQDMDHENMFWYRQDPGLGLRLIYFSYDVKMKEKGDIPEGYSVSREKKERFSLILESASTNQTSMYLCASSSSGLAVPSTDTQYFGPGTRLTVL.

This rearrangement joins TRBV30 to TRBJ2-2, with 7 bases matching TRBD2. The CDR3 sequence is 13 residues long. V lost 0 bases, J lost 5 bases, and 0 bases stayed unmatched. Germline V gene lookup returns CDR1 GTSNPN and CDR2 SVGIG (reference sequence). CDR3 in amino acids: CAWSVLATGELFF. The DNA of the CDR3 is TGTGCCTGGAGTGTACTAGCGACCGGGGAGCTGTTTTTT.

V is TRBV9 and J is TRBJ1-1; 10 bases match TRBD1. The germline CDR1 and CDR2 sequences are SGDLS and YYNGEE. V dropped 0 bases and J dropped 3; count of bases not matched to a gene: 2. The CDR3 loop spans 15 amino acids. The CDR3 region has the DNA TGTGCCAGCAGCGTAGAGGGACAGGGGCACACTGAAGCTTTCTTT. Translating it yields CASSVEGQGHTEAFF. The full variable domain, completed using reference TRBV9 and TRBJ1-1, is DSGVTQTPKHLITATGQRVTLRCSPRSGDLSVYWYQQSLDQGLQFLIQYYNGEERAKGNILERFSAQQFPDLHSELNLSSLELGDSALYFCASSVEGQGHTEAFFGQGTRLTVV.

The V gene is TRBV6-5, the J gene TRBJ2-5; a weak D match, TRBD2 (6 bases). With 8 bases removed from V and 1 base from J, the gap between germline ends came to 14 bases. Germline assignment: CDR1 MNHEY and CDR2 SVGAGI. The CDR3 loop spans 14 amino acids. The CDR3 sequence is CASRNLATQETQYF. The CDR3 nucleotides read TGTGCCAGCCGCAACCTAGCGACCCAAGAGACCCAGTACTTC.

The rearrangement uses TRBV5-1 and TRBJ1-1; 11 positions agree with TRBD1. Germline V lookup: CDR1 SGHRS, CDR2 YFSETQ. After removal of 9 bases from V and 1 base from J, the junction contained 5 bases not matched to a gene. The CDR3 consists of 14 residues. The DNA for the CDR3 is TGCGCCACCGGGACAGGGGGTTCGAACACTGAAGCTTTCTTT. It yields the protein CATGTGGSNTEAFF.

The chain employs TRBV6-5 and TRBJ2-5; D is possibly TRBD2 (7 bases). The CDR3 loop spans 13 amino acids. Germline lookup yields CDR1 MNHEY and CDR2 SVGAGI. Deletions cut 5 bases from V and 3 bases from J, with 10 bases between. The CDR3 nucleotides read TGTGCCAGCAGTACGGGGGGCGAAGAGACCCAGTACTTC. Protein: CASSTGGEETQYF.

The V gene is TRBV19, the J gene TRBJ2-1, with TRBD2 identical over 11 bases. The CDR3 contains 17 residues. The germline CDR1 and CDR2 sequences are LNHDA and SQIVND (reference sequence). V lost 7 bases and J lost 1; bases outside the gene matches: 9. The CDR3 spells CASKGGTSGNSYNEQFF. The CDR3 nucleotides read TGTGCCAGTAAAGGGGGGACTAGCGGAAATTCCTACAATGAGCAGTTCTTC.

The chain employs TRBV23-1 and TRBJ1-1; D not resolved. TRBV23-1 is noted as an ORF with a role that remains uncertain. The ends were cut back, 8 bases at V and 1 base at J, with 14 bases in the middle. This CDR3 is built from 14 residues. CDR3 sequence reads: CASDDGKGNTEAFF. CDR3 nucleotides: TGCGCCAGCGATGACGGGAAGGGGAACACTGAAGCTTTCTTT.